This T cell receptor (beta chain) derives from a study of shared clonotypes between healthy human individuals. Study-wide results and caveats: The naive CD4 repertoires of several donors were compared, and roughly 5.1% of clonotypes were shared.

The germline V gene encodes CDR1 SGDLS and CDR2 YYNGEE. Trimming left V 3 bases short and J 2 bases short, with 2 bases between. This CDR3 is built from 11 residues. The data were produced by immunoSEQ multiplex PCR, yet TCRdb's version contains in-frame clones alone and is incomplete. The table shows hundreds of thousands of clones, with less than 80% occurring only once. This clone has just a few counts. Its specificity is unknown. The TCR was taken from a woman aged 25 to 45 in good health. The sequencing sample was made of memory CD4+ T cells sorted from blood. The subset is: CD45RA-negative fraction. The chain uses TRBV9 and TRBJ2-5, with D unclear. The CDR3 region has the DNA TGTGCCAGCAGCGATCAAGAGACCCAGTACTTC. Protein product: CASSDQETQYF.